These 21 T cell receptor beta chains came from one sample sequenced in a study of T cells in Graves' hyperthyroidism and ophthalmopathy. Amplification of TCR beta CDR3 regions was performed using RNA transcripts as template. TCR CDR3 regions were first amplified by RT-PCR with HTBI primers. Each CDR3 protein is one row after TCRdb ran MiXCR on the multiplex PCR reads. The data contain under 200,000 distinct CDR3 sequences, over 7.5% of them singletons. Sequencing input: blood. These receptors all stem from a woman aged 18-30 years with Graves' hyperthyroidism that later progressed to Graves' ophthalmopathy.

The table lists this clonotype with a few counts. V gene TRBV20-1 combines with J gene TRBJ2-5; D may match TRBD1 or TRBD2 (5 bases each). Trimming removed 5 bases at V and 4 bases at J, with 11 bases between. The CDR3 length is 12 residues. Germline assignment: CDR1 DFQATT and CDR2 SNEGSKA (reference sequence). CDR3 nucleotide sequence: TGCAGTGCTCCCGTGGGGACAGAGACCCAGTACTTC. It translates to CSAPVGTETQYF.

The chain recombines TRBV6-1 with TRBJ1-2; 10 nucleotides agree with TRBD1. The CDR3 contains 17 residues. Trimming cost V 6 bases and J 5 bases; bases outside gene matches: 15. The V gene's germline CDR1 is MNHNS and CDR2 SASEGT. DNA of the CDR3: TGTGCCAGCAGGTCCGGGACAGGGGATAATTGGAGGTATGGCTACACCTTC. Encoded protein: CASRSGTGDNWRYGYTF.

This clonotype came up many times. CDR3 coding DNA: TGTGCCAGCAGCCGGGGACCTGACTATGGCTACACCTTC. Its translation is CASSRGPDYGYTF. The V call is TRBV7-2, the J call TRBJ1-2; a weak D match, TRBD1 (5 bases). V lost 5 bases to trimming and J lost 3 bases, with 10 bases between them. Germline loops: CDR1 SGHTA, CDR2 FQGNSA. The length of the CDR3 is 13 residues.

This chain links TRBV3-1 with TRBJ1-6, with D uncertain. The CDR3 loop spans 15 amino acids. The V end lost 0 bases, the J end lost 4 bases, and 7 bases lay between the germline ends. Germline loops: CDR1 LGHDT, CDR2 YNNKEL (reference sequence). CDR3 sequence reads: CASSQDGQYNSPLHF. The CDR3 DNA is TGTGCCAGCAGCCAAGACGGGCAGTATAATTCACCCCTCCACTTT.

This clonotype came up many times. The rearrangement links TRBV15 to TRBJ1-6; D call uncertain. Germline V gene data show CDR1 as LNHNV and CDR2 as YYDKDF (reference sequence). This CDR3 is 15 amino acids long. Trimming left V 0 bases short and J 7 bases short, with 10 bases between. The CDR3 coding sequence is TGTGCCACCAGCAGAGAGATGGGCCGAAATTCACCCCTCCACTTT. As protein: CATSREMGRNSPLHF.

At least ten counts were recorded for this clonotype. This CDR3 is CASTVPRGGESSGNTIYF. CDR3 in DNA: TGTGCCAGCACCGTCCCCAGGGGAGGGGAGAGCTCTGGAAACACCATATATTTT. The chain links TRBV7-9 to TRBJ1-3; a possible D gene is TRBD1 (6 bases). The V and J ends lost 7 bases and 0 bases respectively, with 22 bases between them. The CDR3 extends over 18 amino acids. Germline V gene data show CDR1 as SEHNR and CDR2 as FQNEAQ (reference sequence).

This clonotype occurred many times. The V gene is TRBV29-1, the J gene TRBJ2-7, with 11 bases aligning to TRBD2. Germline V gene lookup returns CDR1 SQVTM and CDR2 ANQGSEA. CDR3 length equals 13 residues. The junction had 3 bases not matched to a gene; V was cut back by 4 bases and J by 4 bases. The CDR3 here is CSVVTSGRYEQYF. DNA of the CDR3: TGCAGCGTTGTTACTAGCGGGAGATACGAGCAGTACTTC.

This clonotype appeared many times. The V gene is TRBV28, the J gene TRBJ2-7; TRBD1 might be the D (5 bases). Trimming pared 6 bases from V and 0 bases from J, leaving 18 bases between. CDR1 and CDR2 from the germline V gene are MDHEN and SYDVKM. There are 16 residues in the CDR3. The CDR3 reads CASSSVPTESSYEQYF. CDR3 sequence (DNA): TGTGCCAGCAGCTCGGTCCCGACAGAGAGCTCCTACGAGCAGTACTTC.

Many counts were recorded for this clonotype. The chain uses TRBV12-3 or TRBV12-4 and TRBJ2-3; 8 bases fit TRBD1. V dropped 7 bases and J dropped 1; count of bases not matched to a gene: 7. This CDR3 contains 15 residues. In DNA, the CDR3 is TGTGCCAGCACTTGGACAGGGCGCCGCACAGATACGCAGTATTTT. Translating it yields CASTWTGRRTDTQYF.

This clonotype showed up many times. The V call is TRBV29-1, the J call TRBJ2-6, with TRBD1 as a possible D gene (6 bases). Germline values: CDR1 SQVTM, CDR2 ANQGSEA. V was cut by 6 bases and J by 4 bases, with 7 bases left in between. The CDR3 runs 12 residues. The CDR3 protein is CSVRGGANVLTF. In DNA form, the CDR3 reads TGCAGCGTGAGGGGGGGGGCCAACGTCCTGACTTTC.

This clonotype has at least ten counts. The chain has TRBV20-1 and TRBJ1-5, with D tentatively TRBD1 (6 bases). The CDR3 covers 14 residues. Germline V gene lookup returns CDR1 DFQATT and CDR2 SNEGSKA (reference sequence). V was trimmed by 1 base and J by 6 bases, leaving 13 bases between them. Written as DNA, the CDR3 is TGCAGTGCTAGAGGTCCAGGGGAAAGTCAGCCCCAGCATTTT. Protein sequence: CSARGPGESQPQHF.

This rearrangement joins TRBV19 to TRBJ2-3; 8 bases fit TRBD1. CDR1 and CDR2 from the germline V gene are LNHDA and SQIVND (reference sequence). This CDR3 contains 14 residues. The V and J ends lost 6 bases and 5 bases, in that order; junction bases with no gene match: 7. The CDR3: CASSLQGVRDTQYF. CDR3 DNA: TGTGCCAGTAGCCTACAGGGGGTAAGAGATACGCAGTATTTT.

This clonotype appeared a few times. This may arise from a read error, as a much more abundant clone is one base away. The V and J genes are TRBV4-2 and TRBJ1-1, with D perhaps matching TRBD1 (6 bases). V was cut by 6 bases and J by 8 bases, with 10 bases left in between. The germline V gene has CDR1 LGHNA and CDR2 YNFKEQ. CDR3 length: 11 amino acids. CDR3 nucleotide sequence: TGTGCCAGCAGGTTAGGGGGGGAAGCTTTCTTT. The encoded protein is CASRLGGEAFF.

This clonotype came up many times. The chain uses TRBV30 and TRBJ2-5, with D tentatively TRBD1 (5 bases). Germline-derived CDR1 and CDR2 are GTSNPN and SVGIG (reference sequence). The CDR3 sequence is 12 residues long. V lost 5 bases and J 5 bases, leaving 12 bases between the germline ends. DNA for the CDR3: TGTGCCTGGCAGGGTATCTGGGAGACCCAGTACTTC. As protein: CAWQGIWETQYF.

This clonotype was counted many times. The chain uses TRBV7-9 and TRBJ2-1, with D perhaps assigned TRBD1 or TRBD2 (5 bases each). V was pared by 2 bases and J by 6 bases, with 11 bases between. Germline loops: CDR1 SEHNR, CDR2 FQNEAQ (reference sequence). This CDR3 comprises 14 residues. CDR3 sequence (DNA): TGTGCCAGCAGCTTAATGCCAGGGACCAATGAGCAGTTCTTC. Encoded protein: CASSLMPGTNEQFF.

This clonotype has ten or more counts. V is TRBV5-8 and J is TRBJ2-1; 9 bases match TRBD2. Per germline, CDR1 SGHTS and CDR2 YDEGEE. This CDR3 comprises 17 residues. Unmatched junction bases numbered 14, after V lost 0 bases and J lost 10 bases. For the CDR3, the DNA is TGTGCCAGCAGCTTGGGTCGTGTAGCGGGAGCCTCGGGGGAGCAGTTCTTC. Protein product: CASSLGRVAGASGEQFF.

V and J are TRBV27 and TRBJ1-2, with D maybe TRBD1 (6 bases). Germline V CDR1 and CDR2: MNHEY, SMNVEV (reference sequence). V lost 3 bases and J lost 6, with 8 bases in between. CDR3 size: 12 residues. DNA of the CDR3: TGTGCCAGCAGTTTTAGGGGGGATGGCTACACCTTC. This translates into CASSFRGDGYTF.

This clonotype was counted many times. This chain uses TRBV27 with TRBJ2-3; D unclear. This CDR3 region has 15 residues. The V gene's germline CDR1 is MNHEY and CDR2 SMNVEV (reference sequence). V lost 5 bases to trimming and J lost 1 base, with 13 bases between them. The CDR3 protein is CASSPLQTRTDTQYF. CDR3 DNA sequence: TGTGCCAGCAGTCCGCTACAGACCCGCACAGATACGCAGTATTTT.

In its sample, this clonotype was seen many times. The chain has TRBV30 and TRBJ1-1; the D is unclear. The germline gives CDR1 GTSNPN, CDR2 SVGIG (reference sequence). The CDR3 sequence is 14 residues long. The V end was cut by 0 bases, the J end by 5 bases, with 13 bases between. The CDR3 bases are TGTGCCTGGAGTGTACCGGCAGGTCCTACTGAAGCTTTCTTT. Translating it yields CAWSVPAGPTEAFF.

The chain employs TRBV20-1 and TRBJ2-5, with TRBD1 matching 9 bases. Germline-derived CDR1 and CDR2 are DFQATT and SNEGSKA (reference sequence). This CDR3 has 14 residues. J lost 5 bases, V lost 3 bases, and 7 bases had no gene match. The CDR3: CSARAGTGRETQYF. CDR3 coding DNA: TGCAGTGCTAGGGCCGGGACAGGGCGTGAGACCCAGTACTTC.

This clonotype was seen a few times. The V and J genes are TRBV14 and TRBJ1-1, with 7 bases matching TRBD1. The germline V gene has CDR1 SGHDN and CDR2 FVKESK. The CDR3 is 14 amino acids. V shed 6 bases and J 6 bases; nucleotides not matched to a gene: 10. The CDR3 sequence is CASSPTGVGAEAFF. The CDR3 DNA sequence: TGTGCCAGCAGTCCAACAGGGGTAGGAGCTGAAGCTTTCTTT.